These 6 T cell receptor beta chains came from one sample sequenced in a study of identical twins. TCRdb processed the 5' RACE reads anew with MiXCR; each CDR3 protein has one entry. Found here are 450,000 to 650,000 distinct CDR3 sequences, more than 9% of them singletons; the top ten hold approximately 3%. This sample was shared with a second study, whose subject was yellow fever vaccine responses in identical twins.

Material for sequencing was PBMCs. These receptors were taken from a woman between 18 and 29 years old in good health.

This clonotype showed up just a few times. The CDR3 nucleotides read TGTGCCAGCAGTTTAAGGGCAGGGGGCTCCAAGAGCTCCTACGAGCAGTACTTC. It specifies CASSLRAGGSKSSYEQYF. The gene calls are TRBV27 and TRBJ2-7, with 8 positions matching TRBD1. V trimming: 2 bases; J trimming: 0 bases; junction bases outside the gene matches: 12. CDR3 length equals 18 residues. Germline V gives CDR1 MNHEY, CDR2 SMNVEV (reference sequence).

The gene calls are TRBV20-1 and TRBJ2-7, with TRBD2 matching over 11 bases. V dropped 4 bases and J dropped 6; count of bases not matched to a gene: 8. Germline assignment: CDR1 DFQATT and CDR2 SNEGSKA (reference sequence). The CDR3 totals 14 residues. The CDR3 DNA reads TGCAGTGCTACCCTAGCGGGAGGATCTAGCGAGCAGTACTTC. Protein: CSATLAGGSSEQYF.

This clonotype was seen a handful of times. The chain joins TRBV5-1 to TRBJ2-1; 10 bases are shared with TRBD2. Germline V gene data show CDR1 as SGHRS and CDR2 as YFSETQ. Losses at the gene ends were 0 bases for V and 3 bases for J; bases not matched to a gene: 3. The CDR3 has 16 amino acids. CDR3 sequence: CASSLGASGSYNEQFF. CDR3 sequence (DNA): TGCGCCAGCAGCTTGGGGGCTAGCGGGAGCTACAATGAGCAGTTCTTC.

This clonotype was seen repeatedly, ten times or more. The CDR3, as DNA: TGTGCCAGCAGTTTACAGGAAAATCAGCCCCAGCATTTT. This translates into CASSLQENQPQHF. The chain has TRBV12-3 or TRBV12-4 and TRBJ1-5; D is unresolved. Trimming shortened V by 2 bases and J by 4 bases, and 6 bases separated the two germline ends. This CDR3 contains 13 residues.

V is TRBV5-1 and J is TRBJ2-1, with D perhaps TRBD1 or TRBD2 (6 bases each). Germline CDR1 is SGHRS and CDR2 is YFSETQ. This CDR3 comprises 14 residues. Trimming pared 0 bases from V and 8 bases from J, leaving 12 bases between. CDR3 protein: CASSLVPGAHEQFF. The CDR3 DNA sequence: TGCGCCAGCAGCTTGGTGCCGGGGGCGCATGAGCAGTTCTTC. Complete variable domain (other parts from reference TRBV5-1 and TRBJ2-1): KAGVTQTPRYLIKTRGQQVTLSCSPISGHRSVSWYQQTPGQGLQFLFEYFSETQRNKGNFPGRFSGRQFSNSRSEMNVSTLELGDSALYLCASSLVPGAHEQFFGPGTRLTVL.

The CDR3 sequence is CAIRGRTGSTDTQYF. CDR3 in DNA: TGTGCCATCAGGGGACGGACAGGGAGCACAGATACGCAGTATTTT. The V gene is TRBV10-3, the J gene TRBJ2-3; 8 nucleotides line up with TRBD1. Trimming took 6 bases from V and 0 from J; bases not matched to a gene: 5. Germline lookup yields CDR1 ENHRY and CDR2 SYGVKD. The CDR3 consists of 15 residues.